This paragraph covers one T cell receptor (beta chain) sequence. What it binds is unknown. Prepared TCR beta cDNA libraries contained unique molecular identifiers. Each sample of about 0.95 to 11 million input T cells yielded about 500,000 cDNA molecules, so each molecule approximated one T cell. TCRdb fed the PCR reads into MiXCR, producing one record per CDR3 protein. The top ten clones hold about 4.5% of a sample with roughly 800,000 distinct CDR3 sequences, approximately 53% of them seen once. The data were obtained in a study of post-analysis software for immune sequencing data. Study-level background: Relapsing-remitting, secondary progressive and progressive-relapsing forms of multiple sclerosis all featured among disease courses. Findings and limits, study-wide: Controls had significantly higher normalized Chao1 diversity than multiple sclerosis patients. Same-batch samples co-clustered strongly by F measure.

This clonotype was obtained from a girl aged 5-17 years with multiple sclerosis. What was sequenced was blood.

DNA of the CDR3: TGTGCCAGCAGCGTCCGGGGAGTCACTGAAGCTTTCTTT. Translating it yields CASSVRGVTEAFF. The chain couples TRBV7-9 to TRBJ1-1; D unclear. The CDR3 extends over 13 amino acids. Between the trimmed V and J ends, which lost 5 bases and 4 bases, there was a span of 11 bases. Looked up from germline, CDR1 is SEHNR and CDR2 is FQNEAQ (reference sequence).